Below are 24 T cell receptor beta chains sequenced from a single sample in a study of T cells after yellow fever vaccination. Each CDR3 protein gets one entry after TCRdb re-called the 5' RACE reads with MiXCR. This table holds a few hundred thousand distinct CDR3 sequences, 15% to 20% found once. The input for sequencing was PBMCs, taken before the yellow fever booster vaccination. These receptors all stem from a man between 18 and 35 years old who received the YFV17D yellow fever vaccine.

This clonotype was seen a handful of times. The V call is TRBV10-2, the J call TRBJ2-4; D might be TRBD1 or TRBD2, each matching 5 bases. The CDR3 has 19 amino acids. Trimming left V 0 bases short and J 6 bases short, with 24 bases between. Germline CDR1 is WSHSY and CDR2 is SAAADI. CDR3 in DNA: TGCGCCAGCAGTGAGTCGGGACCTCGGCCCCCTCGATATGGAAACATTCAGTACTTC. Translated, it gives CASSESGPRPPRYGNIQYF.

The CDR3 loop reads CASSLGRHTLYEQYF. The CDR3 DNA follows: TGTGCCAGCAGCTTAGGGCGTCACACCCTCTACGAGCAGTACTTC. This rearrangement joins TRBV11-2 to TRBJ2-7; unclear D gene. Per the germline V gene, CDR1 is SGHAT and CDR2 is FQNNGV. V was trimmed by 1 base and J by 3 bases, leaving 13 bases between them. The CDR3 is made up of 15 amino acids.

The V and J genes are TRBV5-1 and TRBJ2-5, with unresolved D. CDR1 is SGHRS, CDR2 YFSETQ, per germline. This CDR3 has 13 residues. V was shortened by 4 bases and J by 9 bases, with 16 bases between the two germline ends. This CDR3 is CASSLARVEAQYF. The CDR3 nucleotides are TGCGCCAGCAGCCTGGCACGGGTCGAGGCCCAGTACTTC.

This clonotype was observed a few times. The V call is TRBV7-9, the J call TRBJ2-1; the D gene is possibly TRBD2 (6 bases). This CDR3 region has 14 residues. V lost 1 base, J lost 7 bases, and 11 bases lay in between. Germline CDR1 reads SEHNR; CDR2 reads FQNEAQ (reference sequence). In DNA form, the CDR3 reads TGTGCCAGCAGCTTAGAATCGGAGGGGAATGAGCAGTTCTTC. The encoded protein is CASSLESEGNEQFF.

The chain has TRBV5-1 and TRBJ2-3; no firm D call. The CDR3 length is 15 residues. CDR1 SGHRS and CDR2 YFSETQ come from the germline V gene. The ends were cut back, 0 bases at V and 2 bases at J, with 10 bases in the middle. The CDR3 DNA sequence: TGCGCCAGCAGCTTGGTAGGGATTCCCACAGATACGCAGTATTTT. It is translated as CASSLVGIPTDTQYF. The variable domain in full, with the rest retrieved from reference TRBV5-1 and TRBJ2-3, is KAGVTQTPRYLIKTRGQQVTLSCSPISGHRSVSWYQQTPGQGLQFLFEYFSETQRNKGNFPGRFSGRQFSNSRSEMNVSTLELGDSALYLCASSLVGIPTDTQYFGPGTRLTVL.

The chain uses TRBV10-3 and TRBJ2-7; tentative D call: TRBD1 (5 bases). This CDR3 is 11 amino acids long. With 3 bases removed from V and 6 bases from J, the gap between germline ends came to 6 bases. Germline loops: CDR1 ENHRY, CDR2 SYGVKD. CDR3 DNA sequence: TGTGCCATCAGTGAAGGGGTCGAGCAGTACTTC. Its protein product is CAISEGVEQYF.

This sequence joins TRBV27 and TRBJ1-2; no clear D. This CDR3 spans 14 amino acids. Germline CDR1 reads MNHEY; CDR2 reads SMNVEV (reference sequence). V was clipped by 0 bases and J by 4 bases, with 9 bases between them. CDR3 in DNA: TGTGCCAGCAGTTTATCGCTTGGGGTCTATGGCTACACCTTC. Encoded protein: CASSLSLGVYGYTF.

Many counts were recorded for this clonotype. J is TRBJ2-7 and V is TRBV15, with 9 bases identical to TRBD1. V trimming: 0 bases; J trimming: 3 bases; junction bases outside the gene matches: 3. CDR3 size: 15 residues. Germline values: CDR1 LNHNV, CDR2 YYDKDF (reference sequence). The CDR3 loop reads CATSRDTGGYYEQYF. The DNA for the CDR3 is TGTGCCACCAGCAGAGATACAGGGGGCTACTACGAGCAGTACTTC. Full variable domain (missing parts from reference TRBV15 and TRBJ2-7): DAMVIQNPRYQVTQFGKPVTLSCSQTLNHNVMYWYQQKSSQAPKLLFHYYDKDFNNEADTPDNFQSRRPNTSFCFLDIRSPGLGDTAMYLCATSRDTGGYYEQYFGPGTRLTVT.

The chain uses TRBV18 and TRBJ1-1; D is unclear. Germline lookup yields CDR1 KGHSH and CDR2 LQKENI. CDR3 length: 15 residues. Between the trimmed V and J ends, which lost 0 bases and 3 bases, there was a span of 11 bases. CDR3 bases: TGTGCCAGCTCACCACCGATAGGGTTGGACACTGAAGCTTTCTTT. This translates into CASSPPIGLDTEAFF.

The gene calls are TRBV9 and TRBJ1-6; D might be TRBD1 (6 bases). The length of the CDR3 is 14 residues. V lost 4 bases and J 9 bases, leaving 14 bases between the germline ends. The germline gives CDR1 SGDLS, CDR2 YYNGEE. The CDR3 nucleotides are TGTGCCAGCAGCCCAAGGACAGAATCTTCACCCCTCCACTTT. Its translation: CASSPRTESSPLHF. Full variable domain (outside the CDR3, taken from reference TRBV9 and TRBJ1-6): DSGVTQTPKHLITATGQRVTLRCSPRSGDLSVYWYQQSLDQGLQFLIQYYNGEERAKGNILERFSAQQFPDLHSELNLSSLELGDSALYFCASSPRTESSPLHFGNGTRLTVT.

The chain uses TRBV6-2 or TRBV6-3 and TRBJ1-2, with D perhaps TRBD1 (5 bases). CDR1 and CDR2 (germline): MNHEY, SVGEGT. There are 14 residues in the CDR3. The V end lost 0 bases, the J end lost 5 bases, and 10 bases lay between the germline ends. The CDR3 nucleotides are TGTGCCAGCAGTTACTCGAACAGGCCTTATGGCTACACCTTC. Residues: CASSYSNRPYGYTF.

This clonotype was detected a few times. V and J are TRBV5-1 and TRBJ2-3; 12 bases fit TRBD2. Losses at the gene ends were 3 bases for V and 5 bases for J; bases not matched to a gene: 10. The CDR3 spans 17 residues. Germline CDR1 SGHRS, CDR2 YFSETQ. CDR3 in DNA: TGCGCCAGCAGCTCATCTAGCGGGGGGGCCGTTGTAGATACGCAGTATTTT. Its translation: CASSSSSGGAVVDTQYF.

The V and J genes are TRBV20-1 and TRBJ1-4, with a weak D call TRBD1 (6 bases). The V end was cut by 3 bases, the J end by 1 base, with 15 bases between. CDR1 and CDR2 from the germline V gene are DFQATT and SNEGSKA (reference sequence). The CDR3 has 16 amino acids. For the CDR3, the DNA is TGCAGTGCTAGCAGGGGAGATGCGGGAACTAATGAAAAACTGTTTTTT. This encodes CSASRGDAGTNEKLFF.

This clonotype has just a few counts. The J gene is TRBJ2-3, the V gene TRBV20-1; no reliable D call. CDR1 is DFQATT and CDR2 is SNEGSKA in the germline V gene (reference sequence). Trimming shortened V by 6 bases and J by 5 bases, and 9 bases separated the two germline ends. There are 11 residues in the CDR3. For the CDR3, the DNA is TGCAGTGCCGAGGTTGGAGATACGCAGTATTTT. This gives the protein CSAEVGDTQYF.

The J gene is TRBJ2-7, the V gene TRBV2, with D possibly being TRBD1 (5 bases). V lost 1 base and J lost 6, with 7 bases in between. The CDR3 has 12 residues. Germline lookup yields CDR1 SNHLY and CDR2 FYNNEI. CDR3 loop: CASSEGGGEQYF. In DNA form, the CDR3 reads TGTGCCAGCAGTGAAGGGGGCGGCGAGCAGTACTTC.

The sample holds many counts of this clonotype. The chain has TRBV7-2 and TRBJ1-1; the match to TRBD1 covers 9 bases. Trimming removed 5 bases from V and 3 bases from J; junction bases left unmatched: 4. Germline CDR1 SGHTA, CDR2 FQGNSA. The CDR3 extends over 14 amino acids. For the CDR3, the DNA is TGTGCCAGCAGCAATCGACAGGGGGACACTGAAGCTTTCTTT. Translation: CASSNRQGDTEAFF.

This clonotype came up a few times. The genes are TRBV6-2 or TRBV6-3 and TRBJ1-5, with D maybe TRBD1 (5 bases). Germline CDR1 MNHEY, CDR2 SVGEGT. The CDR3 consists of 16 residues. Trimming pared 4 bases from V and 7 bases from J, leaving 20 bases between. CDR3 protein: CASSSWVRPTVQPQHF. DNA of the CDR3: TGTGCCAGCAGTTCATGGGTTCGACCGACAGTCCAGCCCCAGCATTTT.

This clonotype was seen more than once but under ten times. The rearrangement joins TRBV21-1 to TRBJ2-7; the D call TRBD1 from the table was never checked on the DNA. TRBV21-1 is a pseudogene segment. This CDR3 comprises 14 residues. The CDR3 sequence is CASIGQAELYEQYV. The CDR3 nucleotides are TGTGCCAGCATTGGACAGGCGGAGCTCTACGAGCAGTACGTC.

This clonotype was observed a few times. The V and J genes are TRBV18 and TRBJ2-2, with D tentatively TRBD2 (5 bases). The germline CDR1 and CDR2 sequences are KGHSH and LQKENI. The CDR3 extends over 16 amino acids. V dropped 2 bases and J dropped 1 base, with 11 bases sitting between them. The chain's CDR3 is CASSPTGWKNTGELFF. The CDR3 DNA sequence: TGTGCCAGCTCACCAACGGGGTGGAAGAACACCGGGGAGCTGTTTTTT. The full variable domain, completed using reference TRBV18 and TRBJ2-2, is NAGVMQNPRHLVRRRGQEARLRCSPMKGHSHVYWYRQLPEEGLKFMVYLQKENIIDESGMPKERFSAEFPKEGPSILRIQQVVRGDSAAYFCASSPTGWKNTGELFFGEGSRLTVL.

V and J are TRBV29-1 and TRBJ2-6; the D is unclear. Germline loops: CDR1 SQVTM, CDR2 ANQGSEA. V dropped 3 bases and J dropped 1 base, with 10 bases sitting between them. The CDR3 consists of 15 residues. The CDR3, as DNA: TGCAGCGTTGACAGCCCCGATTCTGGGGCCAACGTCCTGACTTTC. Amino acids: CSVDSPDSGANVLTF.

This clonotype was counted a few times. The V and J genes are TRBV5-1 and TRBJ2-5; 10 bases line up with TRBD2. Germline V CDR1 and CDR2: SGHRS, YFSETQ. J was trimmed by 1 base and V by 4 bases; bases with no gene match: 7. This CDR3 is 16 amino acids long. The CDR3 sequence is CASSGPSGGPQETQYF. The CDR3 nucleotides are TGCGCCAGCAGCGGGCCTAGCGGGGGACCCCAAGAGACCCAGTACTTC.

The chain uses TRBV27 and TRBJ1-1, with TRBD1 identical over 7 bases. Losses at the gene ends were 0 bases for V and 3 bases for J; bases not matched to a gene: 4. Germline V gives CDR1 MNHEY, CDR2 SMNVEV (reference sequence). The CDR3 is 15 residues long. In DNA form, the CDR3 reads TGTGCCAGCAGTTTATCTTTCAGGGGGGACACTGAAGCTTTCTTT. As protein: CASSLSFRGDTEAFF.

This clonotype was recorded a few times. The chain has TRBV7-6 and TRBJ1-6; the D is unclear. The germline CDR1 and CDR2 sequences are SGHVS and FNYEAQ. With 6 bases removed from V and 10 bases from J, the gap between germline ends came to 13 bases. This CDR3 comprises 13 residues. CDR3 sequence: CASSTLGRSPLHF. CDR3 bases: TGTGCCAGCAGTACCCTGGGGAGATCACCCCTCCACTTT.

This clonotype appeared a few times. The chain carries TRBV10-3 and TRBJ2-2, with D unclear. The CDR3 runs 15 residues. V gave up 8 bases and J gave up 6 bases, with 19 bases separating them. Per the germline V gene, CDR1 is ENHRY and CDR2 is SYGVKD. CDR3 nucleotide sequence: TGTGCCATCGGATTGGCAGGAACACGTCCCGGGGAGCTGTTTTTT. This translates into CAIGLAGTRPGELFF.